This entry is about one TCR beta chain. This specimen comes from a study of PD-1 blockade in classical Hodgkin lymphoma. TCRdb's table, derived via immunoSEQ multiplex PCR, lists solely in-frame clones and lacks some. The table includes roughly 61,000 clones, 85% to 90% detected once. Germline loops: CDR1 GTSNPN, CDR2 SVGIG (reference sequence). J lost 7 bases, V lost 1 base, and 6 bases had no gene match. The CDR3 runs to 14 residues. The patients all showed relapse after autologous stem cell transplantation, while their brentuximab vedotin exposure varied. The source was peripheral blood mononuclear cells (PBMCs), collected at baseline. The receptor's source is a human donor with classical Hodgkin lymphoma. The rearrangement uses TRBV30 and TRBJ2-2; 7 bases align to TRBD1. CDR3 coding DNA: TGTGCCTGGAGTGAAGGCAGGGGGATCGGGGAGCTGTTTTTT. Translated: CAWSEGRGIGELFF.